The rows below give T cell receptor beta chains drawn from one sample of a study of T cells in Graves' hyperthyroidism and ophthalmopathy. A single record per CDR3 protein comes from TCRdb applying MiXCR to the multiplex PCR reads. Among a few hundred thousand distinct CDR3 sequences listed, approximately 22% were seen once. The source material was blood. These receptors all come from a woman in her sixties or seventies with Graves' ophthalmopathy. Both conserved end residues are part of each CDR3. D genes are given only for firm matches. Some rows have no size entry. The others give once, few or many, or a class for an expanded clone.

CDR3aa | CDR3nt | d_gene | j_gene | v_gene | abundance
CASSLLAGTSGADTQYF | TGTGCCAGCAGTTTATTGGCCGGGACTAGCGGGGCAGATACGCAGTATTTT | TRBD2 | TRBJ2-3 | TRBV12-3/TRBV12-4 | NA
CASSPSGRFSYEQYF | TGTGCCAGCAGTCCTAGCGGGAGGTTCTCCTACGAGCAGTACTTC | TRBD2 | TRBJ2-7 | TRBV27 | many
CASSPPLSGNYGYTF | TGTGCCAGCTCACCACCTCTCAGCGGAAACTATGGCTACACCTTC | NA | TRBJ1-2 | TRBV18 | NA
CASSPQDSYNEQFF | TGTGCCAGCTCACCTCAGGACAGCTACAATGAGCAGTTCTTC | NA | TRBJ2-1 | TRBV18 | NA
CASNELGPDYNEQFF | TGTGCCAGCAACGAACTAGGCCCTGATTACAATGAGCAGTTCTTC | NA | TRBJ2-1 | TRBV12-3/TRBV12-4 | few
CASSVDRGNTEAFF | TGTGCCAGCAGTGTGGACAGGGGGAACACTGAAGCTTTCTTT | TRBD1 | TRBJ1-1 | TRBV2 | many
CASYPSGHERVALYEQYF | TGTGCCAGCTACCCGTCCGGACACGAGAGGGTGGCTCTGTACGAGCAGTACTTC | NA | TRBJ2-7 | TRBV6-2/TRBV6-3 | NA
CATARLLAGVPDTQYF | TGTGCCACCGCCCGGCTACTAGCGGGAGTCCCAGATACGCAGTATTTT | TRBD2 | TRBJ2-3 | TRBV10-3 | NA
CSASPPDRGTGELFF | TGCAGTGCTAGCCCCCCTGACAGGGGGACCGGGGAGCTGTTTTTT | TRBD1 | TRBJ2-2 | TRBV20-1 | once
CASSRDRAKAGELFF | TGTGCCAGCAGCCGGGACAGGGCGAAGGCCGGGGAGCTGTTTTTT | TRBD1 | TRBJ2-2 | TRBV5-4 | NA
CASKLTSGTTYEQYF | TGTGCCAGCAAATTGACTAGCGGGACTACCTACGAGCAGTACTTC | TRBD2 | TRBJ2-7 | TRBV2 | many
CASGGSPGLSYGYTF | TGTGCCAGCGGGGGGTCGCCAGGTTTAAGTTATGGCTACACCTTC | NA | TRBJ1-2 | TRBV11-2 | NA
CASSGHSATGELFF | TGTGCCAGCAGTGGGCACTCCGCCACCGGGGAGCTGTTTTTT | NA | TRBJ2-2 | TRBV6-4 | few
CAWSVEGPDGYTF | TGTGCCTGGAGTGTAGAGGGGCCGGACGGCTACACCTTC | NA | TRBJ1-2 | TRBV30 | few
CASSIVLQGARWGYTF | TGTGCCAGTAGTATAGTTCTGCAGGGGGCGCGTTGGGGCTACACCTTC | TRBD1 | TRBJ1-2 | TRBV19 | NA
CASSPSGTGVYQPQHF | TGTGCCAGCAGCCCCTCCGGGACAGGGGTATACCAGCCCCAGCATTTT | TRBD1 | TRBJ1-5 | TRBV28 | many
CASSRVAGGPDTQYF | TGTGCCAGCAGCCGGGTAGCGGGAGGGCCAGATACGCAGTATTTT | TRBD2 | TRBJ2-3 | TRBV7-9 | NA
CARGTGELFF | TGTGCCAGGGGGACCGGGGAGCTGTTTTTT | NA | TRBJ2-2 | TRBV6-1 | NA
CASRLGVNGYTF | TGTGCCAGCAGGCTGGGAGTAAATGGCTACACCTTC | NA | TRBJ1-2 | TRBV28 | many
CASTTGGHGYTF | TGTGCCAGTACTACAGGGGGTCATGGCTACACCTTC | TRBD1 | TRBJ1-2 | TRBV19 | NA
CASSSSEHRSPLHF | NA | NA | TRBJ1-6 | TRBV27 | NA
CATMEEGTNYGYTF | TGTGCCACCATGGAAGAGGGAACTAACTATGGCTACACCTTC | NA | TRBJ1-2 | TRBV7-9 | once
CASSLQPQSYTDTQYF | TGTGCCAGCAGCTTACAGCCTCAATCCTACACAGATACGCAGTATTTT | NA | TRBJ2-3 | TRBV7-6 | few
CASSWESGGPVEQYF | TGCGCCAGCAGCTGGGAATCGGGAGGGCCGGTCGAGCAGTACTTC | TRBD2 | TRBJ2-7 | TRBV5-1 | NA
CAWSTTPSNQPQHF | TGTGCCTGGAGTACCACACCGAGCAATCAGCCCCAGCATTTT | NA | TRBJ1-5 | TRBV30 | NA
CATAPPGSKTQYF | TGTGCCACCGCACCACCGGGCAGTAAGACCCAGTACTTC | NA | TRBJ2-5 | TRBV18 | NA
CASSLGQISYNSPLHF | TGTGCCAGCAGCTTAGGACAGATCTCCTATAATTCACCCCTCCACTTT | NA | TRBJ1-6 | TRBV7-6 | NA
CASNQWGGGQSSYEQYF | TGTGCCAGCAATCAATGGGGGGGGGGACAGAGCTCCTACGAGCAGTACTTC | NA | TRBJ2-7 | TRBV12-3/TRBV12-4 | many
CASSPRGGRNQPQHF | TGTGCCAGCAGTCCCCGGGGGGGGAGGAATCAGCCCCAGCATTTT | NA | TRBJ1-5 | TRBV28 | few
CAWSVERFTQYF | TGTGCCTGGAGTGTGGAGAGGTTTACGCAGTATTTT | NA | TRBJ2-3 | TRBV30 | few
CASSADREGIFNGYTF | TGTGCCAGCAGCGCCGACCGGGAGGGTATTTTTAATGGCTACACCTTC | NA | TRBJ1-2 | TRBV2 | many
CASSLSGGMREQFF | TGTGCCAGCAGTTTGTCAGGCGGGATGAGGGAGCAGTTCTTC | NA | TRBJ2-1 | TRBV6-5 | NA
CASSIASGNYEQYF | TGTGCCAGTAGTATAGCCTCCGGGAACTACGAGCAGTACTTC | NA | TRBJ2-7 | TRBV19 | NA
CSGPGSYNEQFF | TGCAGTGGACCTGGGTCCTACAATGAGCAGTTCTTC | NA | TRBJ2-1 | TRBV20-1 | few
CASSRYTGGDGGNIQYF | TGCGCCAGCAGCCGTTACACAGGGGGCGATGGGGGAAACATTCAGTACTTC | TRBD1 | TRBJ2-4 | TRBV5-1 | few
CASSSGQNTGELFF | TGCGCCAGCAGCTCGGGACAGAACACCGGGGAGCTGTTTTTT | NA | TRBJ2-2 | TRBV5-1 | many
CASSLVRGLDYEQYF | TGCGCCAGCAGCTTGGTTCGCGGACTAGACTACGAGCAGTACTTC | TRBD2 | TRBJ2-7 | TRBV5-1 | NA
CAWVPVSGRSDTQYF | TGTGCCTGGGTCCCCGTGAGCGGGAGATCAGATACGCAGTATTTT | TRBD2 | TRBJ2-3 | TRBV30 | few
CASSFVPTGELFF | TGTGCCAGCAGCTTTGTTCCCACCGGGGAGCTGTTTTTT | NA | TRBJ2-2 | TRBV11-2 | NA
CSVESLAGPRETQYF | TGCAGCGTTGAAAGTCTAGCGGGGCCGCGCGAGACCCAGTACTTC | TRBD2 | TRBJ2-5 | TRBV29-1 | few
CASSLGVSGQYNSPLHF | TGTGCCAGCAGCTTAGGTGTTTCGGGCCAGTATAATTCACCCCTCCACTTT | NA | TRBJ1-6 | TRBV7-2 | NA
CASRSGAANQPQHF | TGTGCCAGCAGATCCGGGGCAGCGAATCAGCCCCAGCATTTT | NA | TRBJ1-5 | TRBV12-3/TRBV12-4 | NA
CASRQNTGLNNQPQHF | TGTGCCAGCAGACAAAATACAGGGTTGAACAATCAGCCCCAGCATTTT | NA | TRBJ1-5 | TRBV6-5 | NA
CASSLGQGIPFQDEAFF | TGTGCCAGCAGCTTGGGACAGGGTATCCCCTTTCAGGATGAAGCTTTCTTT | TRBD1 | TRBJ1-1 | TRBV7-2 | many
CASSFFGNTDTQYF | TGTGCCAGCAGTTTTTTCGGGAACACAGATACGCAGTATTTT | NA | TRBJ2-3 | TRBV27 | few
CASSETGTGYGYTF | TGTGCCAGCAGCGAGACAGGGACGGGCTATGGCTACACCTTC | TRBD1 | TRBJ1-2 | TRBV7-9 | NA
CASIQGAGNTIYF | TGTGCCAGCATCCAGGGGGCTGGAAACACCATATATTTT | TRBD1 | TRBJ1-3 | TRBV7-9 | NA
CASSLRPQSQPQDF | TGTGCCAGCAGCCTACGACCACAGTCTCAGCCCCAGGATTTT | NA | TRBJ1-5 | TRBV3-1 | NA
CASSFETVQETQYF | TGTGCCAGCAGCTTCGAGACAGTACAAGAGACCCAGTACTTC | NA | TRBJ2-5 | TRBV7-9 | NA
CATSRVTGGTEAFF | TGTGCCACCAGCAGAGTCACAGGGGGCACTGAAGCTTTCTTT | TRBD1 | TRBJ1-1 | TRBV15 | few
CASSLAGPSGNTIYF | TGTGCCAGCAGTTTGGCCGGGCCTTCTGGAAACACCATATATTTT | NA | TRBJ1-3 | TRBV27 | many
CASSSLTSGVPDTQYF | TGTGCCAGCAGTTCCTTGACTAGCGGGGTTCCGGATACGCAGTATTTT | TRBD2 | TRBJ2-3 | TRBV6-1 | NA
CASSRSGVEAFF | TGTGCCAGCAGCCGGTCAGGGGTAGAAGCTTTCTTT | NA | TRBJ1-1 | TRBV11-1 | few